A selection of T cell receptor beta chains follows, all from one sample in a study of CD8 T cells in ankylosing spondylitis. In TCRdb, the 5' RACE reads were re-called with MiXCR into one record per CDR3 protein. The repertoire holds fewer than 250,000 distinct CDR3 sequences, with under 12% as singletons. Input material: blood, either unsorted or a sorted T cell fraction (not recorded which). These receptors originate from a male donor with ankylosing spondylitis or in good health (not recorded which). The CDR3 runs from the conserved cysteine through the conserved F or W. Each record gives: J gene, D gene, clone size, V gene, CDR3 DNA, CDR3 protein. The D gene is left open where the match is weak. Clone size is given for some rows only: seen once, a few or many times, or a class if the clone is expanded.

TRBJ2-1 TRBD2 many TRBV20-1 TGCAGTGCTAGGATCCTACAGCGGCTGGGGGGGAATGAGCAGTTCTTC CSARILQRLGGNEQFF
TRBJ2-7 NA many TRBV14 TGTGCCAGCAGCCAAGCCAGCCTCTCCTACGAGCAGTACTTC CASSQASLSYEQYF
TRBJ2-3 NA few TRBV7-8 TGTGCCAGCAGCTTAGGGGGTACGGCTAGCACAGATACGCAGTATTTT CASSLGGTASTDTQYF
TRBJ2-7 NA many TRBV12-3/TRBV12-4 TGTGCCAGCAGTTTGGGGGGGGCGGACGAGCAGTACTTC CASSLGGADEQYF
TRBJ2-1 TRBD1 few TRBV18 TGTGCCAGCTCACCACCGAAACAGGGGGCGGGAAATGAGCAGTTCTTC CASSPPKQGAGNEQFF
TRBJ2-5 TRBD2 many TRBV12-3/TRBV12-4 TGTGCCAGCAGTTTAGGGGGACTAGCGGCAGAAGAGACCCAGTACTTC CASSLGGLAAEETQYF
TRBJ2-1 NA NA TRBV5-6 TGTGCCAGCAGCTTTTTGGAGGTTTCCTACAATGAGCAGTTCTTC CASSFLEVSYNEQFF
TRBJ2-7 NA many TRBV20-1 TGCAGTGCTAGAGTTAGGGCAGGGTCCTACGAGCAGTACTTC CSARVRAGSYEQYF
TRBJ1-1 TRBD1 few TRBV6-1 TGTGCCAGCAGTGCCAATCCTTCAGGGGGGGCTAGGACTGAAGCTTTCTTT CASSANPSGGARTEAFF
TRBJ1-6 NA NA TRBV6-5 TGTGCCAGCAGTTACTTTTGGCGTCCAGGGAAGAATTCACCCCTCCACTTT CASSYFWRPGKNSPLHF
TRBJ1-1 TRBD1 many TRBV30 TGTGCCTGGAGTCTACAGGGGTCCAACACTGAAGCTTTCTTT CAWSLQGSNTEAFF
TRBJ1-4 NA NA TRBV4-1 TGCGCCTCTGGGTCTTGGGTGACTAATGAAAAACTGTTTTTT CASGSWVTNEKLFF
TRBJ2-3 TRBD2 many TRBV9 TGTGCCAGCAGCGGGGGGGGACTAGCGGGAGCTGGTACGCAGTATTTT CASSGGGLAGAGTQYF
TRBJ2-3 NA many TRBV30 TGTGCCTGGAGTGTACTGGCCACAGATACGCAGTATTTT CAWSVLATDTQYF
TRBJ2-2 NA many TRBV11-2 TGTGCCAGCAGCCCTGGGGGGCCCGGAGCCGGGGAGCTGTTTTTT CASSPGGPGAGELFF
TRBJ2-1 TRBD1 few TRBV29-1 TGCAGCGGGGGCGTGAGGGGGCTAAACAATGAGCAGTTCTTC CSGGVRGLNNEQFF
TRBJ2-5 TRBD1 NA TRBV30 TGTGCCTGGAGTGCCCCCGGGACAGGGGAGTTAGGCCAAGAGACCCAGTACTTC CAWSAPGTGELGQETQYF
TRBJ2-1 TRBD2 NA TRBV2 TGTGCCGGGGGTCGAGCGGGAGCATCAAATGAGCAGTTCTTC CAGGRAGASNEQFF
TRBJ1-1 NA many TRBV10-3 TGTGCCACGACCGGATCCACTGAAGCTTTCTTT CATTGSTEAFF
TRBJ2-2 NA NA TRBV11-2 TGTGCCAGCAGCCGACTTGCACCCGGGGAGCTGTTTTTT CASSRLAPGELFF
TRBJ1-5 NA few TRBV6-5 TGTGCCAGCAGTTACTCTCGGGCTAGCAATCAGCCCCAGCATTTT CASSYSRASNQPQHF
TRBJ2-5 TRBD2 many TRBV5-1 TGCGCCAGCAGCTCCGGGACTAGCGGACAAGAGACCCAGTACTTC CASSSGTSGQETQYF
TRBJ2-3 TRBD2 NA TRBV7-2 TGTGCCAGCAGCTCTGGACTAGCGGGGGGCCCCACAGATACGCAGTATTTT CASSSGLAGGPTDTQYF
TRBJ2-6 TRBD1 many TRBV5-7 TGTGCCAGCAGCATAGACAGGGGGTTCTCTGGGGCCAACGTCCTGACTTTC CASSIDRGFSGANVLTF
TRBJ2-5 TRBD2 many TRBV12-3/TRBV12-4 TGTGCCAGCAGTTTAGGGACTAGCGGGGCGAGAGAGACCCAGTACTTC CASSLGTSGARETQYF
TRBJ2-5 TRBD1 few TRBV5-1 TGCGCCAGCAGCCGCGGACAGGGGAAAGAGACCCAGTACTTC CASSRGQGKETQYF
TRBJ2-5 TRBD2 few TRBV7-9 TGTGCCAGCAGCCCGAGAGAGGCTAGCGGGAACCAAGAGACCCAGTACTTC CASSPREASGNQETQYF
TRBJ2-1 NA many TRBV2 TGTGCCAGCAGTTCCGTAGGAGCGGCATACAATGAGCAGTTCTTC CASSSVGAAYNEQFF
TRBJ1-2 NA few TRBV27 TGTGCCAGCAGTTTATCGGCGTTTTATGGCTACACCTTC CASSLSAFYGYTF
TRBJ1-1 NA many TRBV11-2 TGTGCCAGCAGCTCGGGAGTGAACACTGAAGCTTTCTTT CASSSGVNTEAFF
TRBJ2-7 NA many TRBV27 TGTGCCAGCAGTCCCCTCGGGACACATTACGAGCAGTACTTC CASSPLGTHYEQYF
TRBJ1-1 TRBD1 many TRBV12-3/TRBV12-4 TGTGCCAGCATCGAGCAGGGGGCTGCGAACACTGAAGCTTTCTTT CASIEQGAANTEAFF
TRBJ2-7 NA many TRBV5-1 TGCGCCAGCAGCTTGGGGGGTCAGCAGTACTTC CASSLGGQQYF
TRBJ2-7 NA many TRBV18 TGTGCCAGCTCACAGGACAGATCCGTCTCCTACGAGCAGTACTTC CASSQDRSVSYEQYF
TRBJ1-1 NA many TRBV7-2 TGTGCCAGCAGCTTGCGGACGGCTGTGGCTTTCTTT CASSLRTAVAFF